The 29 T cell receptor beta chains given below trace back to one sample, sequenced in a study of neurological immune-mediated disorders. Each CDR3 protein gets one entry after TCRdb re-called the 5' RACE reads with MiXCR. The sample has some 41,000 distinct CDR3 sequences; more than 2% are singletons. Sequences were obtained from PBMCs. The receptors stem from a man between 25 and 39 years old with multiple sclerosis.

This clonotype was observed at least ten times. The CDR3: CASSLGSNTGELFF. DNA of the CDR3: TGTGCCAGCAGCTTAGGGTCGAACACCGGGGAGCTGTTTTTT. This sequence joins TRBV7-9 and TRBJ2-2; D is undetermined. The germline V and J ends were trimmed by 1 base and 0 bases, with 3 bases remaining between them. The CDR3 spans 14 residues. CDR1 SEHNR and CDR2 FQNEAQ come from the germline V gene (reference sequence).

This clonotype has at least ten counts. The genes are TRBV3-1 and TRBJ2-7; D is perhaps TRBD1 (6 bases). This CDR3 contains 15 residues. The germline V and J ends were trimmed by 2 bases and 2 bases, with 13 bases remaining between them. Germline V gene lookup returns CDR1 LGHDT and CDR2 YNNKEL (reference sequence). The CDR3, as DNA: TGTGCCAGCAGCCAATATGGGACACGACCCTACGAGCAGTACTTC. This translates into CASSQYGTRPYEQYF.

This clonotype was seen at least ten times. This chain uses TRBV28 with TRBJ2-1; D unclear. This CDR3 contains 10 residues. Germline assignment: CDR1 MDHEN and CDR2 SYDVKM. The V end lost 5 bases, the J end lost 5 bases, and 1 base lay between the germline ends. Written as DNA, the CDR3 is TGTGCCAGCAGTGACAATGAGCAGTTCTTC. Translating gives CASSDNEQFF.

V is TRBV7-6 and J is TRBJ2-7; TRBD2 matches at 9 bases. Trimming took 5 bases from V and 6 from J; bases not matched to a gene: 20. Germline values: CDR1 SGHVS, CDR2 FNYEAQ. The CDR3 consists of 18 residues. This chain's CDR3 is CASSQRGVAGAPGLEQYF. CDR3 DNA sequence: TGTGCCAGCAGCCAGCGAGGGGTAGCGGGGGCCCCAGGTCTCGAGCAGTACTTC.

This clonotype was seen a handful of times. The V and J genes are TRBV6-1 and TRBJ2-7; D gene uncertain. The length of the CDR3 is 13 residues. Germline V gene data show CDR1 as MNHNS and CDR2 as SASEGT. V was shortened by 4 bases and J by 6 bases, with 13 bases between the two germline ends. The CDR3 bases are TGTGCCAGCAGTGCCGTGGGTCTCGGCGAGCAGTACTTC. Encoded protein: CASSAVGLGEQYF.

This clonotype has ten or more counts. Here the CDR3 reads CAIPRGSRYTGELFF. DNA of the CDR3: TGTGCCATCCCGAGGGGTTCGAGATACACCGGGGAGCTGTTTTTT. The V gene is TRBV12-3 or TRBV12-4, the J gene TRBJ2-2, with D perhaps assigned TRBD1 or TRBD2 (5 bases each). The V and J ends lost 10 bases and 3 bases respectively, with 18 bases between them. There are 15 residues in the CDR3.

Many counts were recorded for this clonotype. The CDR3 is CSARDGLQSQETQYF. The DNA for the CDR3 is TGCAGTGCTAGAGACGGTTTACAGAGCCAAGAGACCCAGTACTTC. The rearrangement uses TRBV20-1 and TRBJ2-5; D uncertain. The germline gives CDR1 DFQATT, CDR2 SNEGSKA (reference sequence). The CDR3 runs 15 residues. Trimming took 0 bases from V and 1 from J, leaving 12 bases between them.

This clonotype was observed many times. The chain uses TRBV20-1 and TRBJ1-3; possible D gene TRBD1, 6 bases. The length of the CDR3 is 12 residues. The germline CDR1 and CDR2 sequences are DFQATT and SNEGSKA (reference sequence). For the CDR3, the DNA is TGCAGCGCCACTCGGGGGGCAAACACCATATATTTT. Protein: CSATRGANTIYF.

This clonotype was counted at least ten times. This chain uses TRBV7-8 with TRBJ2-1; D tentatively reads TRBD1 or TRBD2 (5 bases each). This CDR3 is 17 amino acids long. V lost 5 bases to trimming and J lost 3 bases, with 20 bases between them. The germline CDR1 and CDR2 sequences are SGHVS and FQNEAQ. The CDR3 region has the DNA TGTGCCAGCAGCGCCCCCTCCGGGACCCGTCTCTACAATGAGCAGTTCTTC. This gives the protein CASSAPSGTRLYNEQFF.

This clonotype showed up many times. The rearrangement links TRBV18 to TRBJ2-1; 8 positions match TRBD2. Germline loops: CDR1 KGHSH, CDR2 LQKENI. The CDR3 runs 16 residues. The J segment lost 1 base and the V segment lost 0 bases, leaving 2 bases of the junction unmatched. The CDR3 loop is CASSPPSGSSYNEQFF. CDR3 coding DNA: TGTGCCAGCTCACCACCCAGCGGGAGTTCCTACAATGAGCAGTTCTTC. Looking up the rest from reference TRBV18 and TRBJ2-1 gives the full variable domain: NAGVMQNPRHLVRRRGQEARLRCSPMKGHSHVYWYRQLPEEGLKFMVYLQKENIIDESGMPKERFSAEFPKEGPSILRIQQVVRGDSAAYFCASSPPSGSSYNEQFFGPGTRLTVL.

This clonotype was counted ten times or more. The chain uses TRBV29-1 and TRBJ2-2, with 9 positions matching TRBD2. This CDR3 comprises 15 residues. Trimming cost V 4 bases and J 5 bases; bases outside gene matches: 8. Looked up from germline, CDR1 is SQVTM and CDR2 is ANQGSEA. CDR3 coding DNA: TGCAGCGTTGTTATGGCGGGGGGGAGAACCGGGGAGCTGTTTTTT. The encoded protein is CSVVMAGGRTGELFF.

This clonotype was seen many times. The gene calls are TRBV15 and TRBJ2-6; D is undetermined. The CDR3 has 14 residues. The V end lost 2 bases, the J end lost 4 bases, and 6 bases lay between the germline ends. CDR1 LNHNV and CDR2 YYDKDF come from the germline V gene (reference sequence). CDR3 amino acids: CATSRWAGANVLTF. CDR3 sequence (DNA): TGTGCCACCAGCAGATGGGCCGGGGCCAACGTCCTGACTTTC.

There are many counts of this clonotype. This chain links TRBV7-2 with TRBJ2-5; D is undetermined. The ends were cut back, 5 bases at V and 1 base at J, with 20 bases in the middle. The germline V gene has CDR1 SGHTA and CDR2 FQGNSA. CDR3 length: 17 residues. Written as DNA, the CDR3 is TGTGCCAGCAGCACCTCAAGGGTGAGCGTCCGCCAAGAGACCCAGTACTTC. This gives the protein CASSTSRVSVRQETQYF.

This clonotype was detected many times. The chain joins TRBV20-1 to TRBJ2-3; 7 bases agree with TRBD2. There are 15 residues in the CDR3. With V trimmed by 3 bases and J by 0 bases, 6 bases remained unmatched. Germline-derived CDR1 and CDR2 are DFQATT and SNEGSKA (reference sequence). CDR3 DNA: TGCAGTGCTAGTAATCCTAGCGGAAGCACAGATACGCAGTATTTT. This encodes CSASNPSGSTDTQYF.

This clonotype was detected ten times or more. The J gene is TRBJ2-5, the V gene TRBV20-1, with D hard to call. Trimming removed 0 bases at V and 5 bases at J, with 19 bases between. Germline lookup yields CDR1 DFQATT and CDR2 SNEGSKA (reference sequence). The CDR3 is made up of 16 amino acids. CDR3 in DNA: TGCAGTGCTAGAGATCGAAGATCTATTGGTTGGGAGACCCAGTACTTC. It is translated as CSARDRRSIGWETQYF.

There are many counts of this clonotype. V usage is TRBV4-1 and J usage is TRBJ1-1; D is undetermined. The CDR3 spans 14 residues. Germline V gene sequence: CDR1 MGHRA, CDR2 YSYEKL. Trimming cost V 0 bases and J 1 base, with 6 bases left between them. This chain's CDR3 is CASSQDNGNTEAFF. The CDR3 bases are TGCGCCAGCAGCCAAGATAACGGGAACACTGAAGCTTTCTTT.

In its sample, this clonotype was seen many times. The V and J genes are TRBV20-1 and TRBJ2-1; 7 nucleotides align to TRBD2. The CDR3 spans 15 residues. Losses at the gene ends were 4 bases for V and 7 bases for J; bases not matched to a gene: 13. Germline CDR1 DFQATT, CDR2 SNEGSKA (reference sequence). CDR3 protein: CSAIENWRELNEQFF. In nucleotides, the CDR3 is TGCAGTGCTATTGAAAATTGGCGGGAGTTAAATGAGCAGTTCTTC.

This clonotype has at least ten counts. The rearrangement links TRBV20-1 to TRBJ2-1; D ambiguous. Germline V gene lookup returns CDR1 DFQATT and CDR2 SNEGSKA (reference sequence). The CDR3 sequence is 12 residues long. Trimming took off 7 bases at V and 5 bases at J, with 12 bases between the two ends. The CDR3 loop reads CSGEATHNEQFF. CDR3 DNA sequence: TGCAGTGGAGAAGCGACCCACAATGAGCAGTTCTTC.

For this clonotype: A much larger clone sits a single nucleotide away, making a read error possible. This sequence joins TRBV12-3 or TRBV12-4 and TRBJ2-1, with D maybe TRBD2 (6 bases). CDR3 length: 12 residues. CDR3 sequence reads: CASQGGSNEEFF. CDR3 nucleotide sequence: TGTGCCAGCCAGGGAGGATCCAATGAGGAGTTCTTC.

This clonotype was counted at least ten times. J is TRBJ2-7 and V is TRBV20-1; tentatively, D is TRBD1 (6 bases). The V end was cut by 3 bases, the J end by 4 bases, with 16 bases between. This CDR3 region has 14 residues. The germline gives CDR1 DFQATT, CDR2 SNEGSKA (reference sequence). The CDR3 nucleotides are TGCAGTGCTAGGGACAGCTCCTCGACATACGAGCAGTACTTC. Translated, it gives CSARDSSSTYEQYF.

The table lists this clonotype with many counts. The chain couples TRBV5-1 to TRBJ2-3; no definite D call. The length of the CDR3 is 16 residues. Germline loops: CDR1 SGHRS, CDR2 YFSETQ. Trimming shortened V by 0 bases and J by 2 bases, and 13 bases separated the two germline ends. CDR3 DNA: TGCGCCAGCAGCTTGGTGGGCAGCTCCGACACAGATACGCAGTATTTT. Translated: CASSLVGSSDTDTQYF.

In this sample, this clonotype turned up many times. This chain uses TRBV20-1 with TRBJ2-2, with a weak D call TRBD2 (5 bases). The germline CDR1 and CDR2 sequences are DFQATT and SNEGSKA (reference sequence). The CDR3 runs to 14 residues. V was clipped by 4 bases and J by 0 bases, with 9 bases between them. Here the CDR3 reads CSATRGSNTGELFF. The CDR3 nucleotides are TGCAGTGCTACCCGGGGATCGAACACCGGGGAGCTGTTTTTT.

This clonotype was detected a few times. This may be a read error, as it is one base from a much larger clone. V usage is TRBV5-1 and J usage is TRBJ2-4, with a tentative D call TRBD1 (5 bases). Germline CDR1 and CDR2: SGHRS and YFSETQ. The CDR3 contains 15 residues. DNA for the CDR3: TGCGCCAGCAGCATGGCTGGGCAGGGCGAAAAAATTCAGTACTTC. Residues: CASSMAGQGEKIQYF. Variable domain in full (rest from reference TRBV5-1 and TRBJ2-4): KAGVTQTPRYLIKTRGQQVTLSCSPISGHRSVSWYQQTPGQGLQFLFEYFSETQRNKGNFPGRFSGRQFSNSRSEMNVSTLELGDSALYLCASSMAGQGEKIQYFGAGTRLSVL.

The gene calls are TRBV13 and TRBJ2-7, with TRBD1 matching 9 bases. CDR3 length: 15 amino acids. With V trimmed by 8 bases and J by 0 bases, 8 bases remained unmatched. The germline V gene encodes CDR1 PRHDT and CDR2 FYEKMQ (reference sequence). Here the CDR3 reads CASLEGTGSSYEQYF. In DNA form, the CDR3 reads TGTGCCAGCCTCGAGGGGACAGGGAGCTCCTACGAGCAGTACTTC.

At least ten counts were recorded for this clonotype. The rearrangement uses TRBV20-1 and TRBJ2-3, with TRBD2 matching over 8 bases. Germline assignment: CDR1 DFQATT and CDR2 SNEGSKA (reference sequence). Losses at the gene ends were 0 bases for V and 5 bases for J; bases not matched to a gene: 7. The CDR3 is 15 residues long. As DNA, the CDR3 is TGCAGTGCTAGAGACAGCCTTAGCGGGAAAGATACGCAGTATTTT. Amino acids: CSARDSLSGKDTQYF.

This clonotype showed up many times. The gene calls are TRBV5-1 and TRBJ1-4, with no clear D. CDR3 length: 15 amino acids. Germline V lookup: CDR1 SGHRS, CDR2 YFSETQ. Deletions cut 3 bases from V and 5 bases from J, with 14 bases between. CDR3 protein: CASSSASHQNEKLFF. For the CDR3, the DNA is TGCGCCAGCAGCTCGGCGAGTCATCAGAATGAAAAACTGTTTTTT.

Many counts were recorded for this clonotype. The rearrangement links TRBV7-2 to TRBJ1-3; D is unresolved. In germline, CDR1 is SGHTA, CDR2 FQGNSA. Trimming took off 1 base at V and 0 bases at J, with 10 bases between the two ends. The CDR3 covers 16 residues. The DNA for the CDR3 is TGTGCCAGCAGCTTAGGGGTGGGAAGCTCTGGAAACACCATATATTTT. Residues: CASSLGVGSSGNTIYF.

This clonotype was found many times. The chain carries TRBV5-1 and TRBJ2-7; 8 bases line up with TRBD1. Germline values: CDR1 SGHRS, CDR2 YFSETQ. The CDR3 has 16 residues. The V segment lost 4 bases and the J segment 0 bases; nucleotides outside the gene matches: 9. The CDR3 here is CASSPAWTGRSYEQYF. Written as DNA, the CDR3 is TGCGCCAGCAGCCCGGCGTGGACAGGGCGCTCCTACGAGCAGTACTTC.

The chain couples TRBV5-1 to TRBJ2-3, with TRBD2 matching over 7 bases. In germline, CDR1 is SGHRS, CDR2 YFSETQ. Trimming at V came to 0 bases and at J to 11 bases, leaving 12 bases not matched to a gene. The CDR3 consists of 15 residues. The CDR3 loop reads CASSLVAGDTGEQYF. The CDR3 DNA sequence: TGCGCCAGCAGCTTGGTCGCGGGAGATACCGGGGAGCAGTATTTT.